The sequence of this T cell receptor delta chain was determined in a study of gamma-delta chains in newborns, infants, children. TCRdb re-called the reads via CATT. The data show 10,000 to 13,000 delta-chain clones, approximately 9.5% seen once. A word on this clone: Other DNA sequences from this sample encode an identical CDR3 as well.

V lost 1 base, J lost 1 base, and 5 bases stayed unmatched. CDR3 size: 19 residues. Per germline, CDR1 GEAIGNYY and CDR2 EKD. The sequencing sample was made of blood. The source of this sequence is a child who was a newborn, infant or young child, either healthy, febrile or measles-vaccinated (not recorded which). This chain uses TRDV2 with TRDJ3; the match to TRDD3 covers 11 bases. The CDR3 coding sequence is TGTGCCTGTGACACTGGGGGATACGCAAATTCCTGGGACACCCGACAGATGTTTTTC. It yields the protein CACDTGGYANSWDTRQMFF.